This T cell receptor beta chain was captured in a study of blood T cell repertoires in COVID-19. Study-wide context: Donors in the United States, Italy and Spain gave samples during acute or convalescent COVID-19.

V was pared by 3 bases and J by 3 bases, with 5 bases of the junction left unmatched. Germline CDR1 and CDR2: DFQATT and SNEGSKA (reference sequence). The CDR3 runs 15 residues. Per the original data handling: From reference gene primer amplification, estimates of nucleated cell counts were derived. Repertoires were generated with immunoSEQ multiplex PCR, while TCRdb's copy carries only in-frame clones and drops some. D and trimming were read from the DNA, whereas the V and J calls and clone size are those reported in that table. This repertoire shows approximately 200,000 clones, approximately 89% found once; its top ten account for about 3.5%. Exposed enrollees had met someone with a PCR-confirmed or clinician-diagnosed COVID-19 case at some point within the 2 weeks before study entry.

This rearrangement joins TRBV20-1 to TRBJ2-7, with TRBD2 matching over 13 bases. The receptor comes from a woman aged 25 to 45 who had been exposed to COVID-19. Material for sequencing was PBMCs or T cells enriched from blood (not recorded which). CDR3 sequence reads: CSASQTSGGSYEQYF. Written as DNA, the CDR3 is TGCAGTGCTAGTCAGACTAGCGGGGGGAGCTACGAGCAGTACTTC.